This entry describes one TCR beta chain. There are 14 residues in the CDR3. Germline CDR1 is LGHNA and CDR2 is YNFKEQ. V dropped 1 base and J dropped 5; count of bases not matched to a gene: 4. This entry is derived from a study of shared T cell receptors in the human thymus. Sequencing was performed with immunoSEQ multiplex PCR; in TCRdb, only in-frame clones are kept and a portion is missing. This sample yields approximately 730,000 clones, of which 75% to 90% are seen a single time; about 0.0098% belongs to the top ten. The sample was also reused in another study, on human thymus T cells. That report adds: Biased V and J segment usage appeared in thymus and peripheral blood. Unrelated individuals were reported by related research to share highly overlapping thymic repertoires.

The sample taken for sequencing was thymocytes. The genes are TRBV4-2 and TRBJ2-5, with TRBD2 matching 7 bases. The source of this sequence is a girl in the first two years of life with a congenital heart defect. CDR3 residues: CASSQVAGVETQYF. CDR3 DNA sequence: TGTGCCAGCAGCCAAGTGGCGGGGGTGGAGACCCAGTACTTC.